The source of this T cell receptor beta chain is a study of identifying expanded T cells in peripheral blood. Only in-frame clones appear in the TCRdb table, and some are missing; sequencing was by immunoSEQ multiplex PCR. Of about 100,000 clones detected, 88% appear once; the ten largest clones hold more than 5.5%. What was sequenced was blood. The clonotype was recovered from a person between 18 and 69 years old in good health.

CDR3 sequence: CASSVDGTSVETQYF. The DNA of the CDR3 is TGTGCCAGCAGCGTAGATGGGACTAGCGTAGAGACCCAGTACTTC. The chain is built from TRBV9 and TRBJ2-5, with 10 bases matching TRBD2. Germline lookup yields CDR1 SGDLS and CDR2 YYNGEE. The CDR3 covers 15 residues. J gave up 4 bases and V 0 bases, and 3 bases lay outside the gene matches.